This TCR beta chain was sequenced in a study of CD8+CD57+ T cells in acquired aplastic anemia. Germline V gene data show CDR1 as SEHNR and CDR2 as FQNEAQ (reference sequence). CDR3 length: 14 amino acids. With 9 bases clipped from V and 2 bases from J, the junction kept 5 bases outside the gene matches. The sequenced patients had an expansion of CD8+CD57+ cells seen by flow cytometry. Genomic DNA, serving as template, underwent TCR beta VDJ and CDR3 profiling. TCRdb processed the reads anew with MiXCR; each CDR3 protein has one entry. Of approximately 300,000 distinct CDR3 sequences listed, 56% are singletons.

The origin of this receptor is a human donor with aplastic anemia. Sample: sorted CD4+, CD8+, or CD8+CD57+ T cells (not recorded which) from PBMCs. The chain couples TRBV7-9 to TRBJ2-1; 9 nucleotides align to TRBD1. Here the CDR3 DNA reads TGTGCCAGTCGGGGGACAGGGCCCTACAATGAGCAGTTCTTC. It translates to CASRGTGPYNEQFF.